This TCR beta chain was recovered during a study of molecular identifiers for immune sequencing clone quantification. This CDR3 comprises 18 residues. Germline-derived CDR1 and CDR2 are PRHDT and FYEKMQ (reference sequence). Trimming at V came to 2 bases and at J to 3 bases, leaving 12 bases not matched to a gene. TCRdb redid the calling of the PCR reads with MiXCR, one entry per CDR3 protein. The sample consists of about 300,000 distinct CDR3 sequences, 20% to 25% of them appearing once. At least ten counts were recorded for this clonotype. Sequenced material: naive CD8+ T cells from blood, with Jurkat cell RNA spiked in. Sample subset: FACS-sorted CD8+CD4-CCR7+CD45RA+ naive T cells. The chain couples TRBV13 to TRBJ2-5; 10 bases line up with TRBD1. The clonotype was recovered from a human donor in good health. Some libraries in this study had Jurkat cell RNA spiked in. The CDR3 nucleotides are TGTGCCAGCAGCTTATCCCCAGGACAGGGGGATCCGGAAGAGACCCAGTACTTC. Translating gives CASSLSPGQGDPEETQYF.